Each of the 9 T cell receptor beta chains below was sequenced from the same sample in a study of T cell responses to AZD1222 COVID-19 vaccine. Clones were read by immunoSEQ multiplex PCR, and TCRdb kept only the in-frame ones, dropping some. This sample has under 200,000 clones, with around nine tenths found just once. The sequences come from peripheral blood, collected on day 0 of AZD1222 vaccination. These receptors were taken from an adult in good health.

The chain combines TRBV29-1 with TRBJ1-2; 7 bases fit TRBD1. This CDR3 contains 15 residues. The ends lost 7 bases at V and 4 bases at J; junction bases unmatched: 15. The germline gives CDR1 SQVTM, CDR2 ANQGSEA. The CDR3 bases are TGCAGCGCGCACGAGGGGGCAGGGGGTGGCTATGGCTACACCTTC. Amino acid sequence: CSAHEGAGGGYGYTF.

The chain is built from TRBV18 and TRBJ1-4; D remains ambiguous. The length of the CDR3 is 17 residues. V was pared by 3 bases and J by 0 bases, with 14 bases between. Germline V CDR1 and CDR2: KGHSH, LQKENI. The CDR3: CASSPGIDSATNEKLFF. The DNA for the CDR3 is TGTGCCAGCTCACCGGGGATCGACTCCGCAACTAATGAAAAACTGTTTTTT.

The rearrangement joins TRBV5-4 to TRBJ1-3; tentatively, D is TRBD1 (5 bases). CDR3 length: 11 residues. Germline V gene data show CDR1 as SGHNT and CDR2 as YYREEE (reference sequence). The V end lost 1 base, the J end lost 15 bases, and 11 bases lay between the germline ends. CDR3 sequence (DNA): TGTGCCAGCAGCTTGTTTACAGGAGCATATTTT. Amino acids: CASSLFTGAYF.

The chain employs TRBV6-1 and TRBJ2-7; the match to TRBD2 covers 8 bases. Germline V gene data show CDR1 as MNHNS and CDR2 as SASEGT. The V gene end was trimmed by 2 bases and the J gene end by 5 bases; junction bases not matched to a gene: 11. The CDR3 contains 16 residues. The CDR3 loop is CASSEMPGLAANEQYF. Here the CDR3 DNA reads TGTGCCAGCAGTGAAATGCCCGGACTAGCAGCCAACGAGCAGTACTTC.

This clone appeared once. V and J are TRBV24-1 and TRBJ2-3; perhaps TRBD2 as D (6 bases). Germline CDR1 is KGHDR and CDR2 is SFDVKD. The CDR3 runs 13 residues. The ends were cut back, 12 bases at V and 1 base at J, with 13 bases in the middle. The CDR3 reads CAAGTGGTDTQYF. The CDR3 nucleotides read TGTGCCGCCGGGACGGGAGGCACAGATACGCAGTATTTT.

The sample holds one count of this clone. The chain couples TRBV5-4 to TRBJ2-6, with TRBD1 identical over 10 bases. V was clipped by 4 bases and J by 0 bases; unmatched bases: 10. CDR3 length equals 19 residues. The germline V gene has CDR1 SGHNT and CDR2 YYREEE (reference sequence). CDR3 DNA sequence: TGTGCCAGCAGCGCACGGACAGGGGGAATACTCTCTGGGGCCAACGTCCTGACTTTC. Translated: CASSARTGGILSGANVLTF.

This clone came up a few times. This sequence joins TRBV4-3 and TRBJ1-5; possibly TRBD1 for D (6 bases). V gave up 0 bases and J gave up 7 bases, with 13 bases separating them. Per the germline V gene, CDR1 is LGHNA and CDR2 is YSLEER. The CDR3 extends over 15 amino acids. This chain's CDR3 is CASSQDVTGAQPQHF. CDR3 sequence (DNA): TGCGCCAGCAGCCAAGATGTGACAGGCGCCCAGCCCCAGCATTTT.

J is TRBJ1-5 and V is TRBV4-1; 7 bases fit TRBD1. Germline V lookup: CDR1 MGHRA, CDR2 YSYEKL. This CDR3 has 17 amino acids. J lost 2 bases, V lost 0 bases, and 7 bases had no gene match. CDR3 residues: CASSQDATGLGNQPQHF. In DNA form, the CDR3 reads TGCGCCAGCAGCCAAGATGCGACAGGGTTAGGCAATCAGCCCCAGCATTTT.

This chain links TRBV14 with TRBJ2-3, with D possibly TRBD2 on 5 matching bases. Germline V lookup: CDR1 SGHDN, CDR2 FVKESK. CDR3 length: 13 residues. Trimming shortened V by 1 base and J by 9 bases, and 11 bases separated the two germline ends. The CDR3 DNA reads TGTGCCAGCAGCCAAGTTAGCGCAGGAACGCAGTATTTT. It is translated as CASSQVSAGTQYF.